Each of the 27 T cell receptor beta chains below was sequenced from the same sample in a study of blood T cell repertoires in COVID-19. Only in-frame clones appear in the TCRdb table, and some are missing; sequencing was by immunoSEQ multiplex PCR. The sample lists around 35,000 clones, around 85% occurring once. The source material was peripheral blood. The receptors come from a human donor in a cohort sampled during active COVID-19.

The chain combines TRBV6-5 with TRBJ1-1; D is uncertain. Germline loops: CDR1 MNHEY, CDR2 SVGAGI. Trimming stripped 1 base from V and 8 bases from J, with 8 bases between. The CDR3 is 12 residues long. The CDR3 DNA sequence: TGTGCCAGCAGTTACTTGGGCAGAGAAGCTTTCTTT. Amino acid sequence: CASSYLGREAFF.

The chain employs TRBV9 and TRBJ2-2; the D gene is possibly TRBD2 (7 bases). The CDR3 extends over 17 amino acids. CDR1 is SGDLS, CDR2 YYNGEE, per germline. V was clipped by 3 bases and J by 1 base, with 16 bases between them. The CDR3 coding sequence is TGTGCCAGCAGCGGCCGGAGGGGGGAGGGGAACACCGGGGAGCTGTTTTTT. This gives the protein CASSGRRGEGNTGELFF.

The chain carries TRBV29-1 and TRBJ1-4, with 7 bases fitting TRBD1. Per the germline V gene, CDR1 is SQVTM and CDR2 is ANQGSEA. The CDR3 has 14 residues. V was clipped by 6 bases and J by 0 bases; unmatched bases: 4. CDR3 bases: TGCAGCGTGGAGGGACAGTCAACTAATGAAAAACTGTTTTTT. Translating it yields CSVEGQSTNEKLFF.

Of note for this clone: Its ends do not fully match the called genes, so a read error is possible. The chain uses TRBV5-1 and TRBJ2-6; a possible D gene is TRBD2 (7 bases). The CDR3 runs to 17 residues. Looked up from germline, CDR1 is SGHRS and CDR2 is YFSETQ. Written as DNA, the CDR3 is TGCGCCCGCAGACGGGGGGCAGGGGACTCTGGGGCCAACGTCCTGACTTTC. Translating it yields CARRRGAGDSGANVLTF.

This chain links TRBV10-3 with TRBJ2-3; TRBD2 might be the D (6 bases). The CDR3 contains 15 residues. Trimming shortened V by 4 bases and J by 0 bases, and 11 bases separated the two germline ends. Germline CDR1 and CDR2: ENHRY and SYGVKD. The CDR3 DNA sequence: TGTGCCATCAGTGCTCCGGGACTTAGCACAGATACGCAGTATTTT. It codes for CAISAPGLSTDTQYF.

This sequence joins TRBV2 and TRBJ2-3, with 14 bases aligning to TRBD2. Germline lookup yields CDR1 SNHLY and CDR2 FYNNEI. V was pared by 6 bases and J by 6 bases, with 2 bases of the junction left unmatched. This CDR3 has 14 residues. The CDR3 DNA sequence: TGTGCCAGCAGGTGGACTAGCGGGGGGGATACGCAGTATTTT. Translating it yields CASRWTSGGDTQYF.

Note on this clone: Its ends do not fully match the called genes, so a read error is possible. The genes are TRBV7-7 and TRBJ2-7, with 12 bases identical to TRBD2. CDR3 size: 17 residues. Germline assignment: CDR1 SSHAT and CDR2 FNYEAQ (reference sequence). CDR3 DNA sequence: TGTGCTAGCAGACCACAATCCGGACTAGCGGGAATCTACGAGCAGTACTTC. It yields the protein CASRPQSGLAGIYEQYF.

V usage is TRBV9 and J usage is TRBJ2-5; TRBD2 agrees at 12 bases. Germline trimming cut 0 bases from V and 3 bases from J; bases unmatched to any gene: 6. This CDR3 is built from 17 residues. Germline V gene data show CDR1 as SGDLS and CDR2 as YYNGEE. The DNA for the CDR3 is TGTGCCAGCAGCGTAGAGCCTAGCGGGGGGGCGGAAGAGACCCAGTACTTC. Its protein product is CASSVEPSGGAEETQYF. Looking up the rest from reference TRBV9 and TRBJ2-5 gives the full variable domain: DSGVTQTPKHLITATGQRVTLRCSPRSGDLSVYWYQQSLDQGLQFLIQYYNGEERAKGNILERFSAQQFPDLHSELNLSSLELGDSALYFCASSVEPSGGAEETQYFGPGTRLLVL.

The chain combines TRBV5-6 with TRBJ1-2, with 7 bases that match TRBD1. Per germline, CDR1 SGHDT and CDR2 YYEEEE. V was clipped by 4 bases and J by 7 bases; unmatched bases: 13. The CDR3 runs to 15 residues. As DNA, the CDR3 is TGTGCCAGCAGCCGATCAGGGGGGTCAGCAAGTGGCTACACCTTC. Its protein product is CASSRSGGSASGYTF.

The genes are TRBV9 and TRBJ2-1, with TRBD2 matching over 7 bases. In germline, CDR1 is SGDLS, CDR2 YYNGEE. With 2 bases clipped from V and 2 bases from J, the junction kept 7 bases outside the gene matches. The CDR3 is 16 residues long. CDR3 in DNA: TGTGCCAGCAGCGTGGCTAGCGGAATAACCTACAATGAGCAGTTCTTC. The encoded protein is CASSVASGITYNEQFF.

The chain carries TRBV2 and TRBJ1-5; D perhaps matches TRBD1 (5 bases). With 1 base removed from V and 3 bases from J, the gap between germline ends came to 10 bases. Germline CDR1 reads SNHLY; CDR2 reads FYNNEI. CDR3 size: 15 residues. CDR3 in amino acids: CASSEEAGPNQPQHF. DNA of the CDR3: TGTGCCAGCAGTGAAGAGGCAGGGCCCAATCAGCCCCAGCATTTT.

The rearrangement links TRBV11-2 to TRBJ2-6; TRBD2 agrees at 7 bases. CDR1 is SGHAT, CDR2 FQNNGV, per germline. V trimming: 2 bases; J trimming: 0 bases; junction bases outside the gene matches: 4. The CDR3 is 17 amino acids. CDR3 in DNA: TGTGCCAGCAGCTTAAGACTAGCCCGCTCTGGGGCCAACGTCCTGACTTTC. Its protein is CASSLRLARSGANVLTF.

The V gene is TRBV7-6, the J gene TRBJ1-5, with D unresolved. Trimming took off 1 base at V and 0 bases at J, with 7 bases between the two ends. Germline V CDR1 and CDR2: SGHVS, FNYEAQ. The CDR3 is 15 residues long. CDR3 nucleotides: TGTGCCAGCAGCTTAGGGACTTATAGCAATCAGCCCCAGCATTTT. Protein product: CASSLGTYSNQPQHF.

The rearrangement joins TRBV6-5 to TRBJ2-7, with TRBD1 matching 7 bases. This CDR3 is built from 12 residues. Trimming cost V 6 bases and J 6 bases; bases outside gene matches: 5. Germline V gene lookup returns CDR1 MNHEY and CDR2 SVGAGI. The CDR3 spells CASRRTGGEQYF. The CDR3 region has the DNA TGTGCCAGCAGACGGACAGGCGGCGAGCAGTACTTC.

This chain links TRBV6-5 with TRBJ2-7, with D unresolved. V was cut by 0 bases and J by 6 bases, with 12 bases left in between. The CDR3 length is 14 residues. Germline lookup yields CDR1 MNHEY and CDR2 SVGAGI. CDR3 bases: TGTGCCAGCAGTTACTCCTCCCGAGCCTTCGAGCAGTACTTC. Translation: CASSYSSRAFEQYF.

The chain links TRBV6-5 to TRBJ2-7, with 9 bases aligning to TRBD1. The germline V gene encodes CDR1 MNHEY and CDR2 SVGAGI. Trimming at V came to 4 bases and at J to 5 bases, leaving 9 bases not matched to a gene. The CDR3 spans 15 residues. The CDR3 reads CASSSPSDRGNEQYF. The DNA of the CDR3 is TGTGCCAGCAGTTCCCCCTCGGACAGGGGAAACGAGCAGTACTTC.

This clone was seen once. The chain couples TRBV6-6 to TRBJ2-7; 8 positions agree with TRBD2. Per germline, CDR1 MNHNY and CDR2 SVGAGI (reference sequence). Trimming took 4 bases from V and 1 from J; bases not matched to a gene: 6. The CDR3 runs to 15 residues. CDR3 residues: CASSSSGGSSYEQYF. The CDR3 DNA reads TGTGCCAGCAGTTCCAGCGGGGGAAGTTCCTACGAGCAGTACTTC.

This clone was observed a single time. The V gene is TRBV2, the J gene TRBJ2-1; possibly TRBD1 for D (6 bases). Germline CDR1 reads SNHLY; CDR2 reads FYNNEI. The CDR3 runs 19 residues. Trimming removed 9 bases from V and 0 bases from J, with 27 bases in between. CDR3 sequence (DNA): TGTGCCAGTTTAACCGAGGGGACATCAGTATTGAGCTCCTACAATGAGCAGTTCTTC. Protein sequence: CASLTEGTSVLSSYNEQFF. The whole variable domain, filled in from reference TRBV2 and TRBJ2-1, reads EPEVTQTPSHQVTQMGQEVILRCVPISNHLYFYWYRQILGQKVEFLVSFYNNEISEKSEIFDDQFSVERPDGSNFTLKIRSTKLEDSAMYFCASLTEGTSVLSSYNEQFFGPGTRLTVL.

This chain joins TRBV7-2 and TRBJ2-2; 8 nucleotides match TRBD1. J lost 2 bases, V lost 7 bases, and 18 bases had no gene match. The CDR3 is made up of 19 amino acids. Germline CDR1 and CDR2: SGHTA and FQGNSA. The CDR3 protein is CASTRPGTGLGGNTGELFF. CDR3 bases: TGTGCCAGCACCAGGCCCGGGACAGGTTTGGGGGGAAACACCGGGGAGCTGTTTTTT.

This clone has a handful of counts. Here the CDR3 DNA reads TGTGCCAGCTCAGAGACTAGCGGGAGTGGTAACACCGGGGAGCTGTTTTTT. Its translation: CASSETSGSGNTGELFF. The chain couples TRBV18 to TRBJ2-2; 12 bases are a match to TRBD2. The CDR3 is made up of 17 amino acids. CDR1 and CDR2 from the germline V gene are KGHSH and LQKENI. Germline trimming cut 5 bases from V and 2 bases from J; bases unmatched to any gene: 6.

This chain's CDR3 is CASSFLAGGPLNEQFF. The CDR3 region has the DNA TGTGCCAGCAGTTTTCTAGCGGGGGGCCCGCTGAATGAGCAGTTCTTC. The chain has TRBV7-9 and TRBJ2-1; 11 nucleotides match TRBD2. CDR1 is SEHNR and CDR2 is FQNEAQ in the germline V gene (reference sequence). The V segment lost 6 bases and the J segment 7 bases; nucleotides outside the gene matches: 11. CDR3 length equals 16 residues. Variable domain in full (rest from reference TRBV7-9 and TRBJ2-1): DTGVSQNPRHKITKRGQNVTFRCDPISEHNRLYWYRQTLGQGPEFLTYFQNEAQLEKSRLLSDRFSAERPKGSFSTLEIQRTEQGDSAMYLCASSFLAGGPLNEQFFGPGTRLTVL.

This clone was observed a single time. V is TRBV27 and J is TRBJ1-1; TRBD1 might be the D (6 bases). CDR1 and CDR2 (germline): MNHEY, SMNVEV (reference sequence). Trimming removed 2 bases from V and 4 bases from J, with 8 bases in between. The CDR3 is made up of 13 amino acids. The DNA of the CDR3 is TGTGCCAGCAGTTTAAGGGGGACCACTGAAGCTTTCTTT. Translated, it gives CASSLRGTTEAFF.

The rearrangement uses TRBV28 and TRBJ2-7; D possibly corresponds to TRBD1 (5 bases). This CDR3 has 12 residues. From germline, CDR1 is MDHEN and CDR2 SYDVKM. The ends were cut back, 4 bases at V and 6 bases at J, with 10 bases in the middle. This chain's CDR3 is CASSSPDSEQYF. In DNA, the CDR3 is TGTGCCAGCAGTTCTCCTGACAGCGAGCAGTACTTC.

The V call is TRBV12-3 or TRBV12-4, the J call TRBJ1-1, with D uncertain. This CDR3 spans 11 amino acids. Trimming left V 6 bases short and J 8 bases short, with 10 bases between. CDR3 sequence: CASSLSREAFF. Written as DNA, the CDR3 is TGTGCCAGCAGCCTCTCGAGAGAAGCTTTCTTT.

The V gene is TRBV11-2, the J gene TRBJ1-4, with 7 bases lining up with TRBD1. Germline V gene lookup returns CDR1 SGHAT and CDR2 FQNNGV. The ends lost 2 bases at V and 2 bases at J; junction bases unmatched: 14. The CDR3 contains 19 residues. CDR3 protein: CASSLLGRGVTSTNEKLFF. The CDR3, as DNA: TGTGCCAGCAGCTTATTGGGCAGGGGGGTCACTAGCACTAATGAAAAACTGTTTTTT.

The gene calls are TRBV29-1 and TRBJ1-1, with D unclear. Germline CDR1 reads SQVTM; CDR2 reads ANQGSEA. The CDR3 sequence is 11 residues long. V lost 6 bases, J lost 4 bases, and 9 bases lay in between. CDR3 in DNA: TGCAGCGTATCATCGAGCACTGAAGCTTTCTTT. Amino acids: CSVSSSTEAFF.

The chain employs TRBV5-1 and TRBJ2-3, with D perhaps matching TRBD1 (6 bases). This CDR3 has 14 residues. CDR1 SGHRS and CDR2 YFSETQ come from the germline V gene. Trimming shortened V by 0 bases and J by 4 bases, and 9 bases separated the two germline ends. The CDR3 loop is CASSLGQEADTQYF. CDR3 nucleotide sequence: TGCGCCAGCAGCTTGGGACAGGAAGCAGATACGCAGTATTTT.